The 17 T cell receptor beta chains presented below share a single source sample, sequenced in a study of a mutant IDH1 vaccine in newly diagnosed glioma. Some clones are missing from TCRdb's copy, which holds only in-frame ones; the method was immunoSEQ multiplex PCR. Among about 64,000 clones listed, about 81% were seen once. These receptors are not linked to any known antigen. The time point: week 11, during vaccination. Alongside topical imiquimod, each dose of vaccine comprised 300 ug of mutant IDH1 20-mer peptide. The specimen comprised PBMCs, sampled from a glioma patient whose treatment included an IDH1 peptide vaccine. Source of these receptors: a woman aged 50 to 60 with glioma.

This chain joins TRBV6-1 and TRBJ2-7; TRBD1 is a possible D gene (6 bases). The V end was cut by 6 bases, the J end by 0 bases, with 12 bases between. Germline CDR1 reads MNHNS; CDR2 reads SASEGT. This CDR3 region has 14 residues. The DNA for the CDR3 is TGTGCCAGCAGACCTAGACAGGCCTCCTACGAGCAGTACTTC. Its translation is CASRPRQASYEQYF.

The chain joins TRBV4-3 to TRBJ1-3; D is possibly TRBD1 (5 bases). Looked up from germline, CDR1 is LGHNA and CDR2 is YSLEER. This CDR3 comprises 15 residues. V gave up 1 base and J gave up 2 bases, with 9 bases separating them. CDR3 sequence: CASSQGQGTGNTIYF. CDR3 nucleotides: TGCGCCAGCAGCCAAGGTCAGGGAACTGGAAACACCATATATTTT.

The chain employs TRBV7-9 and TRBJ1-1, with a weak D call TRBD1 (5 bases). Between the trimmed V and J ends, which lost 3 bases and 4 bases, there was a span of 9 bases. The length of the CDR3 is 13 residues. The germline gives CDR1 SEHNR, CDR2 FQNEAQ (reference sequence). As DNA, the CDR3 is TGTGCCAGCAGCTTTTACGGGGGCACTGAAGCTTTCTTT. Its translation is CASSFYGGTEAFF.

The count of this clone is one. The chain uses TRBV5-8 and TRBJ2-3; TRBD1 matches 9 bases. CDR3 length equals 15 residues. The V gene's germline CDR1 is SGHTS and CDR2 YDEGEE. The ends lost 5 bases at V and 8 bases at J; junction bases unmatched: 12. For the CDR3, the DNA is TGTGCCAGCAGGACACAGGGGGCATTTAGGGGTACGCAGTATTTT. This gives the protein CASRTQGAFRGTQYF.

This clone was seen just once. V and J are TRBV5-1 and TRBJ2-1; 7 bases map to TRBD1. The germline V gene has CDR1 SGHRS and CDR2 YFSETQ. The V segment lost 0 bases and the J segment 7 bases; nucleotides outside the gene matches: 10. The CDR3 has 16 amino acids. CDR3 sequence reads: CASSLVGDSWGNEQFF. The DNA of the CDR3 is TGCGCCAGCAGCTTGGTTGGGGACAGTTGGGGGAATGAGCAGTTCTTC. Supplemented by reference TRBV5-1 and TRBJ2-1, the full variable domain reads KAGVTQTPRYLIKTRGQQVTLSCSPISGHRSVSWYQQTPGQGLQFLFEYFSETQRNKGNFPGRFSGRQFSNSRSEMNVSTLELGDSALYLCASSLVGDSWGNEQFFGPGTRLTVL.

This rearrangement joins TRBV29-1 to TRBJ2-3; TRBD2 matches 9 bases. Per the germline V gene, CDR1 is SQVTM and CDR2 is ANQGSEA. V shed 4 bases and J 2 bases; nucleotides not matched to a gene: 4. The CDR3 is made up of 14 amino acids. CDR3 sequence: CSVAPSGVTDTQYF. The CDR3 DNA reads TGCAGCGTTGCGCCTAGCGGGGTCACAGATACGCAGTATTTT.

The chain employs TRBV19 and TRBJ1-2; unclear D gene. The germline V gene has CDR1 LNHDA and CDR2 SQIVND (reference sequence). This CDR3 spans 14 amino acids. Trimming took 1 base from V and 4 from J, leaving 10 bases between them. DNA of the CDR3: TGTGCCAGTAGTATAGTGGCGGATTTCTATGGCTACACCTTC. This sequence encodes CASSIVADFYGYTF.

This sequence joins TRBV5-6 and TRBJ2-5, with D tentatively TRBD2 (5 bases). Germline CDR1 SGHDT, CDR2 YYEEEE. The germline V and J ends were trimmed by 1 base and 2 bases, with 6 bases remaining between them. CDR3 size: 13 residues. The chain's CDR3 is CASSLRDQETQYF. In DNA form, the CDR3 reads TGTGCCAGCAGCTTGCGGGATCAAGAGACCCAGTACTTC.

This rearrangement joins TRBV14 to TRBJ2-3; D unresolved. Germline lookup yields CDR1 SGHDN and CDR2 FVKESK. There are 16 residues in the CDR3. With 0 bases removed from V and 0 bases from J, the gap between germline ends came to 10 bases. The CDR3, as DNA: TGTGCCAGCAGCCAAGACTTTGACACCAGCACAGATACGCAGTATTTT. It specifies CASSQDFDTSTDTQYF.

The V gene is TRBV6-4, the J gene TRBJ1-6; perhaps TRBD1 as D (5 bases). The V end lost 5 bases, the J end lost 8 bases, and 13 bases lay between the germline ends. This CDR3 is 14 amino acids long. Looked up from germline, CDR1 is MRHNA and CDR2 is SNTAGT. The CDR3 nucleotides are TGTGCCAGCAGTCTGACAGACGAGGATTCACCCCTCCACTTT. Encoded protein: CASSLTDEDSPLHF.

The gene calls are TRBV25-1 and TRBJ2-7, with D perhaps TRBD2 (5 bases). The CDR3 spans 14 residues. Germline V gene sequence: CDR1 MGHDK, CDR2 SYGVNS. Trimming cost V 2 bases and J 3 bases, with 11 bases left between them. This CDR3 reads CASSEGGSNYEQYF. The CDR3, as DNA: TGTGCCAGCAGTGAAGGCGGGTCTAACTACGAGCAGTACTTC.

The chain is built from TRBV9 and TRBJ1-1; D may be TRBD1 (5 bases). The CDR3 totals 14 residues. Germline assignment: CDR1 SGDLS and CDR2 YYNGEE. Deletions cut 4 bases from V and 4 bases from J, with 14 bases between. Here the CDR3 reads CASSPGLGSTEAFF. DNA of the CDR3: TGTGCCAGCAGCCCAGGGCTGGGGAGCACTGAAGCTTTCTTT.

The gene calls are TRBV19 and TRBJ1-6, with 10 bases identical to TRBD1. The CDR3 extends over 14 amino acids. Germline loops: CDR1 LNHDA, CDR2 SQIVND (reference sequence). V shed 7 bases, J shed 8 bases, and the junction held 5 bases outside the gene matches. The CDR3 spells CASKTGGWDSPLHF. CDR3 sequence (DNA): TGTGCCAGTAAGACAGGGGGCTGGGATTCACCCCTCCACTTT. The full variable domain, in which reference TRBV19 and TRBJ1-6 provide the parts outside the CDR3, is DGGITQSPKYLFRKEGQNVTLSCEQNLNHDAMYWYRQDPGQGLRLIYYSQIVNDFQKGDIAEGYSVSREKKESFPLTVTSAQKNPTAFYLCASKTGGWDSPLHFGNGTRLTVT.

The J gene is TRBJ1-5, the V gene TRBV7-2; D gene unclear. The CDR3 length is 13 residues. V was trimmed by 2 bases and J by 7 bases, leaving 9 bases between them. Looked up from germline, CDR1 is SGHTA and CDR2 is FQGNSA. For the CDR3, the DNA is TGTGCCAGCAGCTTAATTCCCCAGCAGCCCCAGCATTTT. Protein sequence: CASSLIPQQPQHF.

The chain joins TRBV15 to TRBJ1-4; no firm D call. V shed 5 bases and J shed 0 bases, with 10 bases lying between them. This CDR3 contains 15 residues. Germline V gene sequence: CDR1 LNHNV, CDR2 YYDKDF (reference sequence). CDR3 sequence (DNA): TGTGCCACCAGCGGAGGAGGGACAACTAATGAAAAACTGTTTTTT. Translated: CATSGGGTTNEKLFF.

This chain connects TRBV19 to TRBJ1-5; TRBD1 might be the D (5 bases). The V end was cut by 10 bases, the J end by 6 bases, with 19 bases between. The CDR3 totals 14 residues. Germline V gene data show CDR1 as LNHDA and CDR2 as SQIVND (reference sequence). The CDR3 sequence: CATGSDSLGQPQHF. CDR3 DNA sequence: TGTGCCACGGGAAGTGACAGCCTAGGTCAGCCCCAGCATTTT.

The chain joins TRBV6-1 to TRBJ2-1; 10 nucleotides agree with TRBD1. The V segment lost 6 bases and the J segment 9 bases; nucleotides outside the gene matches: 2. CDR3 length equals 12 residues. Germline values: CDR1 MNHNS, CDR2 SASEGT. CDR3 loop: CASRGQGPEQFF. The DNA for the CDR3 is TGTGCCAGCAGGGGACAGGGGCCTGAGCAGTTCTTC.